This TCR beta chain was found in a study of chemoradiotherapy in HPV16-positive cancers. Broader study findings: Only a couple of HPV16-positive patients supplied the functional HPV-specificity definition. Better recurrence-free survival went with HPV-responsive T-cell expansion in HPV16-positive patients.

Of note for this clone: What it binds is unknown.

J lost 5 bases, V lost 5 bases, and 6 bases had no gene match. Germline V CDR1 and CDR2: MNHNY, SVGAGI (reference sequence). This CDR3 is built from 14 residues. Produced via immunoSEQ multiplex PCR; TCRdb's table is partial and in-frame only. The data show approximately 13,000 clones, 70% to 80% seen once. This material was obtained from a patient who underwent chemoradiotherapy. This TCR derives from a human donor with HPV-associated anogenital cancer. The chain combines TRBV6-6 with TRBJ1-5; 7 bases line up with TRBD1. This chain's CDR3 is CASSTGERDQPQHF. CDR3 DNA: TGTGCCAGCAGTACAGGGGAAAGGGATCAGCCCCAGCATTTT.